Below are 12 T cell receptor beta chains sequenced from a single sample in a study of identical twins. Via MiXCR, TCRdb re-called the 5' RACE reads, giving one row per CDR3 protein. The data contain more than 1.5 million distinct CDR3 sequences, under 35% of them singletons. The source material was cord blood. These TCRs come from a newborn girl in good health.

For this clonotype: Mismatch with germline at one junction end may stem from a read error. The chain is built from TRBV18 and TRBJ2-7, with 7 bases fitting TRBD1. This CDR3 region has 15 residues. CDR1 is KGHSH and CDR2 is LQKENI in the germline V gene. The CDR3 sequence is CACSPGQATSYEQYF. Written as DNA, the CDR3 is TGTGCCTGCTCACCTGGACAGGCCACCTCCTACGAGCAGTACTTC.

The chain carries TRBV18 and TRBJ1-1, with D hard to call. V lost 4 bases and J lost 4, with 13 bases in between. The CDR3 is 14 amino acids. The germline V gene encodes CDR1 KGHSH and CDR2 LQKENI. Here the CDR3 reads CASSLRPRTTEAFF. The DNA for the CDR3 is TGTGCCAGCTCACTTCGTCCGAGGACCACTGAAGCTTTCTTT.

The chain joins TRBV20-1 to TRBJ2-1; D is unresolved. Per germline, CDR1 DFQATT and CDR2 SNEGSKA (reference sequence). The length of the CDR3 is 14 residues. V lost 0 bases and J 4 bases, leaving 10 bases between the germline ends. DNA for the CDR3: TGCAGTGCTAGAGAAGTGCTAAGGTACAATGAGCAGTTCTTC. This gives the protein CSAREVLRYNEQFF.

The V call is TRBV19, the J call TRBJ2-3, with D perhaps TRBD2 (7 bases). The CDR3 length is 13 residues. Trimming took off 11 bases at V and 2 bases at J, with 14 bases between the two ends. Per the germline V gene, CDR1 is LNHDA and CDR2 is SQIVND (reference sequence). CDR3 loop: CASRGALTDTQYF. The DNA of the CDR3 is TGTGCCTCACGGGGGGCCCTCACAGATACGCAGTATTTT.

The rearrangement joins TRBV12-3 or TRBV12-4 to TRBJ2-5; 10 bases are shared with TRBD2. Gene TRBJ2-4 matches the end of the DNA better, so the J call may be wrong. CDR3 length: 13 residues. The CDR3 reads CASSLTSGDIQYF. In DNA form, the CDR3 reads TGTGCCAGCAGTTTAACTAGCGGGGACATTCAGTACTTC.

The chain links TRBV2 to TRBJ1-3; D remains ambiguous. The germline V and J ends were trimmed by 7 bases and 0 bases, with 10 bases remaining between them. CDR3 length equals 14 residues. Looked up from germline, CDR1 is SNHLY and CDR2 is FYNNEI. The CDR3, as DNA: TGTGCCAGCAAGGCGGATTTCTCTGGAAACACCATATATTTT. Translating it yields CASKADFSGNTIYF. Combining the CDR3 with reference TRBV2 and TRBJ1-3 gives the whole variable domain EPEVTQTPSHQVTQMGQEVILRCVPISNHLYFYWYRQILGQKVEFLVSFYNNEISEKSEIFDDQFSVERPDGSNFTLKIRSTKLEDSAMYFCASKADFSGNTIYFGEGSWLTVV.

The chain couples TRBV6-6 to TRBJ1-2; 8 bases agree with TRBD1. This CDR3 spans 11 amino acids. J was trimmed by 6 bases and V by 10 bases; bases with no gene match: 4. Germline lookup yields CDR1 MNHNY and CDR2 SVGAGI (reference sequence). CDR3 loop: CATRQGNGYTF. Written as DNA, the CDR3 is TGTGCCACCCGACAGGGGAATGGCTACACCTTC.

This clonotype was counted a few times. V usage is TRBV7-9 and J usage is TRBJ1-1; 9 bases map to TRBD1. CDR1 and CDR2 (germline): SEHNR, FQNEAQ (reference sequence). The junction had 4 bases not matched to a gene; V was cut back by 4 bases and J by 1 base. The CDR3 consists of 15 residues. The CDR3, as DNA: TGTGCCAGCAGCTCTTACAGGGGGCAGAACACTGAAGCTTTCTTT. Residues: CASSSYRGQNTEAFF.

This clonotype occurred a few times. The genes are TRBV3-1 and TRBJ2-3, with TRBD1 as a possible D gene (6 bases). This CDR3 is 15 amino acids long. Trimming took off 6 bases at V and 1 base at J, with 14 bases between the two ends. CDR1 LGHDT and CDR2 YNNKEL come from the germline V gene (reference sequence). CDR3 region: CASSMRAGGTDTQYF. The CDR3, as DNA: TGTGCCAGCAGTATGCGGGCAGGGGGCACAGATACGCAGTATTTT.

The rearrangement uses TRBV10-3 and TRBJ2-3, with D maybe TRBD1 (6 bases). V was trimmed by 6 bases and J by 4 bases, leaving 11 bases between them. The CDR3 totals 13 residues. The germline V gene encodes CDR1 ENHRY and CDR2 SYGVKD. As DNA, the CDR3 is TGTGCCATCAGGGGGACAATTTCAGATACGCAGTATTTT. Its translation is CAIRGTISDTQYF.

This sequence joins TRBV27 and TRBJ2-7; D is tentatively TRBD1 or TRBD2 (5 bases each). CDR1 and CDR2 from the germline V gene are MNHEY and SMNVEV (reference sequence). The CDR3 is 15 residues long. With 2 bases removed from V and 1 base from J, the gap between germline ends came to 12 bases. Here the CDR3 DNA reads TGTGCCAGCAGTTTAGGGGGACCTCCTTCCTACGAGCAGTACTTC. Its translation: CASSLGGPPSYEQYF.

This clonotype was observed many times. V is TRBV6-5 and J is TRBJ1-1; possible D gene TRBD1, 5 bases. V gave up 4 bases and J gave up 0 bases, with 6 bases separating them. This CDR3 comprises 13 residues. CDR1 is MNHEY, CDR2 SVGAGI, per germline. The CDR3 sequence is CASSWGLNTEAFF. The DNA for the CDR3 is TGTGCCAGCAGTTGGGGCCTGAACACTGAAGCTTTCTTT.